This TCR beta chain was observed in a study of blood T cell repertoires in COVID-19. Overall study context: Acute and convalescent COVID-19 specimens originated in the United States, Italy and Spain.

This CDR3 is built from 16 residues. The V and J ends lost 3 bases and 6 bases, in that order; junction bases with no gene match: 9. Looked up from germline, CDR1 is KGHSH and CDR2 is LQKENI. Authors' analysis steps: Reference gene primer amplification in the assay estimated nucleated cell counts. Profiled with immunoSEQ multiplex PCR; TCRdb holds only in-frame clones, not every one. V and J calls and clone size are copied from that table; D and trimming were computed from the DNA. The data show approximately 450,000 clones, nearly 90% seen once. The clonotype originates from a woman between 18 and 30 years old with acute COVID-19. The J gene is TRBJ2-2, the V gene TRBV18; 8 bases match TRBD1. The sample taken for sequencing was PBMCs or T cells enriched from blood (not recorded which). Here the CDR3 reads CASSPADRAVSGELFF. CDR3 in DNA: TGTGCCAGCTCACCGGCGGACAGGGCAGTTTCCGGGGAGCTGTTTTTT.